This passage covers 23 T cell receptor beta chains from one sample sequenced in a study of regulatory T cells in long-lasting Graves disease. For TCR beta, libraries came from iRepertoire HTBI primers and Arm-PCR of CDR3 regions. Each CDR3 protein is one row after TCRdb ran MiXCR on the multiplex PCR reads. The data show 550,000 to 650,000 distinct CDR3 sequences, with 16% seen just once and around 13% held by the top ten. Time point: newly diagnosed GD, antithyroid drugs for less than 3 months. Construction of the TCR library relied on RNA isolated from PBMCs. A further study also used this sample, focusing on T cells in Graves' hyperthyroidism and ophthalmopathy.

Source: peripheral blood mononuclear cells (PBMCs), taken at new diagnosis, from a patient treated with antithyroid drugs. These receptors all stem from a man younger than 30 with Graves disease.

This clonotype was recorded a few times. The chain employs TRBV6-2 or TRBV6-3 and TRBJ2-1; D might be TRBD1 (5 bases). The CDR3 is made up of 15 amino acids. CDR1 is MNHEY and CDR2 is SVGEGT in the germline V gene. V was shortened by 7 bases and J by 1 base, with 14 bases between the two germline ends. CDR3 coding DNA: TGTGCCAGCACCCAATCTCAGGGTTCCTACAATGAGCAGTTCTTC. It is translated as CASTQSQGSYNEQFF.

With regard to this clonotype: One end of the junction is discordant with germline, which a read error may explain. V gene TRBV7-9 combines with J gene TRBJ1-1; 8 bases map to TRBD1. The CDR3 covers 16 residues. The V gene's germline CDR1 is SEHNR and CDR2 FQNEAQ (reference sequence). In DNA, the CDR3 is TGTGCCAGCAGCTTAGGGGTCGACAGGGGAGGAACTGGAGCTTTCTTT. Protein: CASSLGVDRGGTGAFF.

Many counts were recorded for this clonotype. The chain is built from TRBV20-1 and TRBJ2-7; possibly TRBD1 for D (6 bases). Trimming pared 3 bases from V and 6 bases from J, leaving 15 bases between. CDR1 is DFQATT, CDR2 SNEGSKA, per germline (reference sequence). The CDR3 extends over 13 amino acids. This chain's CDR3 is CSARARDIGEQYF. The CDR3 DNA follows: TGCAGTGCTAGGGCCCGGGACATCGGCGAGCAGTACTTC.

The V and J genes are TRBV5-4 and TRBJ2-1; unclear D gene. V was cut by 2 bases and J by 5 bases, with 8 bases left in between. Germline V gene lookup returns CDR1 SGHNT and CDR2 YYREEE (reference sequence). This CDR3 spans 13 amino acids. CDR3 loop: CASSFPANNEQFF. DNA of the CDR3: TGTGCCAGCAGCTTTCCCGCGAACAATGAGCAGTTCTTC.

This clonotype was picked up many times. The rearrangement links TRBV28 to TRBJ2-3; 8 nucleotides agree with TRBD1. The CDR3 is made up of 14 amino acids. Germline V lookup: CDR1 MDHEN, CDR2 SYDVKM. With 6 bases clipped from V and 4 bases from J, the junction kept 6 bases outside the gene matches. The CDR3 is CASRRDRGSDTQYF. The CDR3 DNA follows: TGTGCCAGCAGGCGAGACAGGGGTTCAGATACGCAGTATTTT. Using reference TRBV28 and TRBJ2-3 for the parts outside the CDR3, the full variable domain is DVKVTQSSRYLVKRTGEKVFLECVQDMDHENMFWYRQDPGLGLRLIYFSYDVKMKEKGDIPEGYSVSREKKERFSLILESASTNQTSMYLCASRRDRGSDTQYFGPGTRLTVL.

The chain has TRBV29-1 and TRBJ2-7; maybe TRBD1 (6 bases). The V gene's germline CDR1 is SQVTM and CDR2 ANQGSEA. The CDR3 runs to 14 residues. V shed 5 bases and J shed 12 bases, with 26 bases lying between them. In DNA, the CDR3 is TGCAGCGTTACCCCCGATGGCAGGGGCCACAAGCGGTACTTC. This encodes CSVTPDGRGHKRYF.

Concerning this clonotype: A much bigger clone sits one base away, suggesting this may be a read error. The chain recombines TRBV6-2 or TRBV6-3 with TRBJ2-7; no reliable D call. This CDR3 contains 12 residues. CDR1 MNHEY and CDR2 SVGEGT come from the germline V gene. Trimming pared 4 bases from V and 4 bases from J, leaving 8 bases between. CDR3 bases: TGTGCCAGCAGTTCCGAGCGTTACGAGCAGTACTTC. Amino acids: CASSSERYEQYF.

This clonotype was counted many times. This rearrangement joins TRBV12-5 to TRBJ2-3; the D is unclear. Germline V gene sequence: CDR1 LGHNT, CDR2 FRNRAP. The V end was cut by 5 bases, the J end by 6 bases, with 12 bases between. This CDR3 has 13 residues. As DNA, the CDR3 is TGTGCTAGTGGTCCCCGGGTGGGGGATACGCAGTATTTT. As protein: CASGPRVGDTQYF.

This clonotype was seen ten or more times. The chain uses TRBV12-3 or TRBV12-4 and TRBJ1-2; D uncertain. Trimming pared 2 bases from V and 0 bases from J, leaving 7 bases between. The CDR3 extends over 14 amino acids. The CDR3 region is CASSLSGTNYGYTF. The CDR3 coding sequence is TGTGCCAGCAGTTTATCCGGGACTAACTATGGCTACACCTTC.

This clonotype was seen more than once but under ten times. The chain uses TRBV7-9 and TRBJ1-1; D may be TRBD1 (5 bases). V dropped 5 bases and J dropped 4 bases, with 20 bases sitting between them. Germline CDR1 is SEHNR and CDR2 is FQNEAQ (reference sequence). This CDR3 is built from 16 residues. The CDR3 region has the DNA TGTGCCAGCAGCCCCCCTTTTGTAGGGGCGGCCACTGAAGCTTTCTTT. It yields the protein CASSPPFVGAATEAFF.

In its sample, this clonotype was seen many times. J is TRBJ2-1 and V is TRBV19, with 13 nucleotides matching TRBD2. The V segment lost 5 bases and the J segment 3 bases; nucleotides outside the gene matches: 4. Germline V gives CDR1 LNHDA, CDR2 SQIVND (reference sequence). This CDR3 is built from 16 residues. The CDR3 DNA reads as TGTGCCAGTAGTGGGACTAGCGGGATTCTCTACAATGAGCAGTTCTTC. It encodes CASSGTSGILYNEQFF.

This clonotype was seen a handful of times. The V gene is TRBV9, the J gene TRBJ2-7, with TRBD2 matching over 8 bases. V was pared by 0 bases and J by 5 bases, with 4 bases of the junction left unmatched. The CDR3 consists of 14 residues. Germline V lookup: CDR1 SGDLS, CDR2 YYNGEE. CDR3 residues: CASSVEPAGDEQYF. The CDR3, as DNA: TGTGCCAGCAGCGTAGAGCCAGCGGGAGACGAGCAGTACTTC. Supplemented by reference TRBV9 and TRBJ2-7, the full variable domain reads DSGVTQTPKHLITATGQRVTLRCSPRSGDLSVYWYQQSLDQGLQFLIQYYNGEERAKGNILERFSAQQFPDLHSELNLSSLELGDSALYFCASSVEPAGDEQYFGPGTRLTVT.

This clonotype was recorded many times. CDR3 DNA sequence: TGTGCCTGGAGTGGCCAGGGCGGTGGCATTCAGTACTTC. Amino acids: CAWSGQGGGIQYF. This chain joins TRBV30 and TRBJ2-4, with D possibly TRBD1 on 5 matching bases. CDR1 GTSNPN and CDR2 SVGIG come from the germline V gene (reference sequence). Trimming left V 1 base short and J 9 bases short, with 13 bases between. This CDR3 region has 13 residues.

Remarks on this clonotype: This may be a read error: a much more frequent sequence differs by one nucleotide. This chain links TRBV12-3 or TRBV12-4 with TRBJ1-2, with D maybe TRBD1 (5 bases). The CDR3 totals 13 residues. The CDR3 spells CASSAYRAQGCTF. CDR3 nucleotides: TGTGCCAGCAGCGCCTACCGGGCCCAGGGCTGCACCTTC.

This clonotype was detected ten times or more. The CDR3 region is CAISPGTLNEKLFF. CDR3 sequence (DNA): TGTGCCATCAGTCCCGGGACACTTAATGAAAAACTGTTTTTT. The J gene is TRBJ1-4, the V gene TRBV10-3; D may be TRBD1 (6 bases). Per germline, CDR1 ENHRY and CDR2 SYGVKD. V was cut by 5 bases and J by 4 bases, with 11 bases left in between. The CDR3 covers 14 residues.

Ten or more counts support this clonotype. The J gene is TRBJ2-1, the V gene TRBV29-1; D is perhaps TRBD1 (5 bases). CDR1 and CDR2 from the germline V gene are SQVTM and ANQGSEA. This CDR3 spans 12 amino acids. Trimming pared 4 bases from V and 4 bases from J, leaving 8 bases between. The CDR3 bases are TGCAGCGTTGTTGACAGATACAATGAGCAGTTCTTC. It codes for CSVVDRYNEQFF.

This clonotype was observed at least ten times. This rearrangement joins TRBV9 to TRBJ2-7; D is possibly TRBD1 (5 bases). CDR3 length: 14 amino acids. Trimming cost V 0 bases and J 3 bases, with 10 bases left between them. The germline gives CDR1 SGDLS, CDR2 YYNGEE. CDR3 region: CASSVGSGRYEQYF. Written as DNA, the CDR3 is TGTGCCAGCAGCGTAGGGTCAGGGCGCTACGAGCAGTACTTC.

The V call is TRBV5-1, the J call TRBJ2-5, with 9 bases fitting TRBD2. J was trimmed by 5 bases and V by 4 bases; bases with no gene match: 6. The CDR3 runs to 14 residues. Germline assignment: CDR1 SGHRS and CDR2 YFSETQ. The CDR3 DNA is TGCGCCAGCAGCACCGGGACTAGCCGGGAGACCCAGTACTTC. Translated, it gives CASSTGTSRETQYF.

The sample holds many counts of this clonotype. This chain joins TRBV27 and TRBJ1-2; perhaps TRBD1 as D (5 bases). From germline, CDR1 is MNHEY and CDR2 SMNVEV (reference sequence). V was cut by 2 bases and J by 7 bases, with 17 bases left in between. The CDR3 sequence is 15 residues long. DNA for the CDR3: TGTGCCAGCAGTTTAGAGGGGCAACCCGTGGGTGGCTACACCTTC. Protein: CASSLEGQPVGGYTF.

This clonotype has more than one count but fewer than ten. V is TRBV20-1 and J is TRBJ2-1; the D is unclear. Per germline, CDR1 DFQATT and CDR2 SNEGSKA (reference sequence). Trimming left V 8 bases short and J 0 bases short, with 14 bases between. This CDR3 comprises 14 residues. In DNA form, the CDR3 reads TGCAGTACCAGCCCCCTTAGCTCCTACAATGAGCAGTTCTTC. Its translation is CSTSPLSSYNEQFF.

This clonotype has ten or more counts. The rearrangement joins TRBV6-5 to TRBJ2-1, with 11 positions matching TRBD2. From germline, CDR1 is MNHEY and CDR2 SVGAGI. Losses at the gene ends were 0 bases for V and 4 bases for J; bases not matched to a gene: 17. This CDR3 has 21 amino acids. The CDR3 DNA reads TGTGCCAGCAGTTACTCGACAGGGACACCTGGACTAGCGGGCCCTTACAATGAGCAGTTCTTC. Translated: CASSYSTGTPGLAGPYNEQFF.

This clonotype has at least ten counts. The chain joins TRBV2 to TRBJ1-1; D call uncertain. CDR1 SNHLY and CDR2 FYNNEI come from the germline V gene. The CDR3 is 10 amino acids. Trimming removed 3 bases from V and 12 bases from J, with 8 bases in between. CDR3 sequence (DNA): TGTGCCAGCAGTGATGGCTTTTCTTTCTTT. It translates to CASSDGFSFF.

The rearrangement joins TRBV29-1 to TRBJ1-1; no firm D call. Trimming shortened V by 2 bases and J by 5 bases, and 12 bases separated the two germline ends. The CDR3 length is 13 residues. Germline values: CDR1 SQVTM, CDR2 ANQGSEA. The CDR3 spells CSVERSEGTEAFF. DNA of the CDR3: TGCAGCGTTGAACGGAGTGAAGGGACTGAAGCTTTCTTT.